This TCR beta chain appears in the sequencing data of a study of PD-1 blockade in classical Hodgkin lymphoma. The overall study: Intravenous delivery of nivolumab at 3 mg/kg to patients occurred every 2 weeks.

Exposure to brentuximab vedotin varied, and each patient had relapsed following autologous stem cell transplantation. This table comes from immunoSEQ multiplex PCR, and its TCRdb copy is limited to in-frame clones, with some not included. The table records fewer than 55,000 clones, 88% of them present only once. CDR3 length: 11 residues. Germline CDR1 is WNHNN and CDR2 is SYGVQD (reference sequence). With 7 bases removed from V and 7 bases from J, the gap between germline ends came to 8 bases. The sequencing used peripheral blood mononuclear cells (PBMCs), collected at baseline. The sequence derives from a human donor with classical Hodgkin lymphoma. The V gene is TRBV10-1, the J gene TRBJ2-1; D unclear. As DNA, the CDR3 is TGCGCCAGCACGGAGAGGAATGAGCAGTTCTTC. Protein: CASTERNEQFF.